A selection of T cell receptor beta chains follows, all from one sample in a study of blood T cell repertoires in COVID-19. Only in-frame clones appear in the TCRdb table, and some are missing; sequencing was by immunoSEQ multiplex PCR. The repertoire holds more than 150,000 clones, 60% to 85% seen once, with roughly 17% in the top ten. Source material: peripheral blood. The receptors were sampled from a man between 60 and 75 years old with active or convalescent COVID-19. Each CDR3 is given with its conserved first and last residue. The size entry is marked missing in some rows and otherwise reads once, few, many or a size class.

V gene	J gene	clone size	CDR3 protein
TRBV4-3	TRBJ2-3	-	CASSQDAGTTDTQYF
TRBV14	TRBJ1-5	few	CASSGTGGSNQPQHF
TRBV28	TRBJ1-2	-	CASSPRQGAVLGYTF
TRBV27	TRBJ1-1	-	CASSPGGLGLFVNTEAFF
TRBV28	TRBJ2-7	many	CASSSSSYEQYF
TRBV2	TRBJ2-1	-	CASSGDYLNEQFF
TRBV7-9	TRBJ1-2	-	CASSAGPGQGRPGYTF
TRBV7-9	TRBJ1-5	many	CASSHQGRGVSFSNQPQHF
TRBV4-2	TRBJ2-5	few	CASSQDWAHQETQYF
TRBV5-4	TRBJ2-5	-	CASRREGRETQYF
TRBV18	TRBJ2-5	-	CASSPDQETQYF
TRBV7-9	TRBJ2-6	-	CASRDTGARANVLTF
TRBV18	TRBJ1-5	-	CASSREINQPQHF
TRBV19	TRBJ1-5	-	CASSNSYQPQHF
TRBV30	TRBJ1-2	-	CAWRNLGQGPGYTF
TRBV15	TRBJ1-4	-	CATSRGASQGARGEKLFF
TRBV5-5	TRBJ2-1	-	CASSFVISAHEQFF
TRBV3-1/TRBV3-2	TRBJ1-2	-	CASSQLTGLNYGYTF
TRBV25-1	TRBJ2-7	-	CASRPSPGLADSYEQYF
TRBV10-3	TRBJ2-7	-	CAISDRDRGWSGGNEQYF
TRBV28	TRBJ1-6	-	CATLPGGPPSPLHF